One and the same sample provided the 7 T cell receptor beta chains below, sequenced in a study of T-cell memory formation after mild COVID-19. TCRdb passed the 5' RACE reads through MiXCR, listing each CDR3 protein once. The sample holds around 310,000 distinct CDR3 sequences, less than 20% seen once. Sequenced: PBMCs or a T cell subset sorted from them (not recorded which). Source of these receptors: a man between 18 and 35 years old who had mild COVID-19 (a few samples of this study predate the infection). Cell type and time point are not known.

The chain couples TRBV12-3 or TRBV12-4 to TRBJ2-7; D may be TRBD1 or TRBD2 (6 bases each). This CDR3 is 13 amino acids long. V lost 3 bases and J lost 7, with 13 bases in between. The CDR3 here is CASSFGTGREQYF. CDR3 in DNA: TGTGCCAGCAGTTTTGGTACAGGGAGGGAGCAGTACTTC.

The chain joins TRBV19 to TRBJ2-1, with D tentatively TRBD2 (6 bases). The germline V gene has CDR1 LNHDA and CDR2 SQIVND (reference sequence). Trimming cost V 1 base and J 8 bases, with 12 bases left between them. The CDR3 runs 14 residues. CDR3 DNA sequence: TGTGCCAGTAGTATAGTGGGGCGGGGCGATGAGCAGTTCTTC. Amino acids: CASSIVGRGDEQFF.

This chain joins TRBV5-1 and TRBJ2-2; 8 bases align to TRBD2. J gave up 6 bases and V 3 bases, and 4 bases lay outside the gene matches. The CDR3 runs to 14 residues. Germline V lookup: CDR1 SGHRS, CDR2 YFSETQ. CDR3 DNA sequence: TGCGCCAGCAGCTCCACGGGGGGGTCCGGGGAGCTGTTTTTT. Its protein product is CASSSTGGSGELFF. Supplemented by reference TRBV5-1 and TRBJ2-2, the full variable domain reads KAGVTQTPRYLIKTRGQQVTLSCSPISGHRSVSWYQQTPGQGLQFLFEYFSETQRNKGNFPGRFSGRQFSNSRSEMNVSTLELGDSALYLCASSSTGGSGELFFGEGSRLTVL.

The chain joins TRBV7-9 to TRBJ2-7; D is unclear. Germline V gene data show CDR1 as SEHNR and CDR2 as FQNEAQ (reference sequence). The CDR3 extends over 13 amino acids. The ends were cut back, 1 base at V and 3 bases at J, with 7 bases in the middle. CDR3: CASSLVGIYEQYV. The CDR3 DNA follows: TGTGCCAGCAGCTTAGTGGGCATCTACGAGCAGTACGTC.

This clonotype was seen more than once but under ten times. CDR3: CASSLNWNNRGELFF. Written as DNA, the CDR3 is TGTGCCAGCAGCTTAAACTGGAACAACAGGGGGGAGCTGTTTTTT. This chain joins TRBV11-2 and TRBJ2-2; TRBD1 is a possible D gene (5 bases). Per germline, CDR1 SGHAT and CDR2 FQNNGV. This CDR3 is built from 15 residues. The V end lost 2 bases, the J end lost 8 bases, and 15 bases lay between the germline ends. Filled out from reference TRBV11-2 and TRBJ2-2, the complete variable domain reads EAGVAQSPRYKIIEKRQSVAFWCNPISGHATLYWYQQILGQGPKLLIQFQNNGVVDDSQLPKDRFSAERLKGVDSTLKIQPAKLEDSAVYLCASSLNWNNRGELFFGEGSRLTVL.

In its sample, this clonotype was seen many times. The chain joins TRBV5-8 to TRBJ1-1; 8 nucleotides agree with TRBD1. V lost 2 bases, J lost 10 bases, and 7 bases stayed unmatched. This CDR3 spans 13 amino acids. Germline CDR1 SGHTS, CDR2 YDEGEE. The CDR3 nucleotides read TGTGCCAGCAGCTTTACAGGGGGATTAGGAGCTTTCTTT. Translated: CASSFTGGLGAFF.

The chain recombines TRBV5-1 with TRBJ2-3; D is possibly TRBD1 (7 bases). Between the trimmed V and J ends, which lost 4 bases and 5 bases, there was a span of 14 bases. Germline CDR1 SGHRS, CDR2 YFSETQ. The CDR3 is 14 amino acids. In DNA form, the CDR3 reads TGCGCCAGCAGCGTCGCAGGGGGGCAAGATACGCAGTATTTT. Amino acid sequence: CASSVAGGQDTQYF.